What follows are 18 T cell receptor beta chains derived from one specimen sequenced in a study of blood T cell repertoires in COVID-19 (dated by TCRdb to the early 2020s). The library was made by the immunoSEQ multiplex PCR assay. Sourced from immuneACCESS, this table was stored by TCRdb with only in-frame sequences that have V and J called. A share of the clones is absent; for the studies checked, an unresolved V gene accounts for under half, and the remainder has no known explanation. The sample profile shows over 150,000 clones; roughly 93% of them were found once. 2% to 3% of the sample rests with the top ten. Sequencing was done on a sample of peripheral blood. The origin of the receptors is a man aged 18 to 29 with acute or convalescent COVID-19.

The chain uses TRBV7-4 and TRBJ1-1, with D hard to call. The V and J ends lost 5 bases and 0 bases respectively, with 10 bases between them. This CDR3 comprises 14 residues. Germline V gene lookup returns CDR1 SGHVT and CDR2 SQSDAQ. CDR3 sequence reads: CASSPGELNTEAFF. In nucleotides, the CDR3 is TGTGCCAGCAGCCCCGGAGAGCTGAACACTGAAGCTTTCTTT.

The chain joins TRBV5-1 to TRBJ1-5; 7 nucleotides match TRBD1. Germline-derived CDR1 and CDR2 are SGHRS and YFSETQ. This CDR3 has 14 residues. J gave up 2 bases and V 4 bases, and 3 bases lay outside the gene matches. In DNA form, the CDR3 reads TGCGCCAGCAGCGCTGGACAGGGCAATCAGCCCCAGCATTTT. Encoded protein: CASSAGQGNQPQHF.

CDR3 sequence reads: CASTDSRVSWEKLFF. CDR3 DNA sequence: TGTGCCAGCACCGATAGCAGGGTCAGTTGGGAAAAACTGTTTTTT. The rearrangement joins TRBV5-6 to TRBJ1-4, with D perhaps TRBD1 (5 bases). Germline CDR1 reads SGHDT; CDR2 reads YYEEEE. CDR3 length equals 15 residues. V lost 6 bases to trimming and J lost 8 bases, with 20 bases between them.

The V and J genes are TRBV18 and TRBJ1-1; TRBD1 aligns across 7 bases. The J segment lost 4 bases and the V segment lost 3 bases, leaving 14 bases of the junction unmatched. CDR1 KGHSH and CDR2 LQKENI come from the germline V gene. This CDR3 is 17 amino acids long. DNA for the CDR3: TGTGCCAGCTCACCGCGACAGGGACATGCGGGAAGCACTGAAGCTTTCTTT. Translating gives CASSPRQGHAGSTEAFF.

The J gene is TRBJ1-1, the V gene TRBV4-1, with D unclear. CDR1 and CDR2 (germline): MGHRA, YSYEKL. The CDR3 extends over 15 amino acids. Trimming cost V 1 base and J 0 bases, with 9 bases left between them. The CDR3 is CASSQGGNMNTEAFF. CDR3 nucleotides: TGCGCCAGCAGCCAAGGAGGGAACATGAACACTGAAGCTTTCTTT.

The V call is TRBV27, the J call TRBJ1-4; D is ambiguous. The CDR3 consists of 13 residues. Germline CDR1 and CDR2: MNHEY and SMNVEV (reference sequence). V was clipped by 3 bases and J by 3 bases, with 5 bases between them. This CDR3 is CASSLAANEKLFF. For the CDR3, the DNA is TGTGCCAGCAGTTTGGCGGCTAATGAAAAACTGTTTTTT.

The gene calls are TRBV5-1 and TRBJ2-7; D gene uncertain. V was pared by 0 bases and J by 1 base, with 14 bases between. Germline assignment: CDR1 SGHRS and CDR2 YFSETQ. The CDR3 runs to 16 residues. CDR3 in DNA: TGCGCCAGCAGCTTGGGCGTCAGCGCCGCGTCCTACGAGCAGTACTTC. Translation: CASSLGVSAASYEQYF.

V usage is TRBV4-2 and J usage is TRBJ2-2, with 7 nucleotides matching TRBD1. V shed 2 bases and J 5 bases; nucleotides not matched to a gene: 8. The CDR3 has 16 amino acids. CDR1 is LGHNA, CDR2 YNFKEQ, per germline. CDR3 DNA sequence: TGTGCCAGCAGCCAACTGAGGACAGGCTCTACCGGGGAGCTGTTTTTT. Its protein product is CASSQLRTGSTGELFF.

This chain links TRBV5-1 with TRBJ2-7, with no clear D. The CDR3 runs to 15 residues. Germline V gives CDR1 SGHRS, CDR2 YFSETQ. Between the trimmed V and J ends, which lost 4 bases and 3 bases, there was a span of 17 bases. CDR3 loop: CASSTAIGLFYEQYF. The CDR3 bases are TGCGCCAGCAGCACAGCCATCGGATTATTCTACGAGCAGTACTTC.

The J gene is TRBJ2-5, the V gene TRBV6-5; 10 nucleotides line up with TRBD2. Germline-derived CDR1 and CDR2 are MNHEY and SVGAGI. This CDR3 region has 13 residues. The trim removed 5 bases at V and 5 bases at J, leaving 2 bases unmatched. CDR3 loop: CASSTSGIETQYF. As DNA, the CDR3 is TGTGCCAGCAGTACTAGCGGGATCGAGACCCAGTACTTC.

The chain combines TRBV6-5 with TRBJ1-2; D not certain. Germline assignment: CDR1 MNHEY and CDR2 SVGAGI. With 4 bases removed from V and 6 bases from J, the gap between germline ends came to 12 bases. This CDR3 has 13 amino acids. The CDR3 loop is CASSFPRRDGYTF. The CDR3 DNA sequence: TGTGCCAGCAGTTTCCCCCGGCGGGATGGCTACACCTTC.

In this sample, this clone turned up once. The chain employs TRBV5-1 and TRBJ2-1, with D maybe TRBD1 (6 bases). The germline CDR1 and CDR2 sequences are SGHRS and YFSETQ. CDR3 size: 15 residues. Trimming left V 1 base short and J 7 bases short, with 15 bases between. In nucleotides, the CDR3 is TGCGCCAGCAGCTTGTTCAGGGGAATGGGGAATGAGCAGTTCTTC. Amino acids: CASSLFRGMGNEQFF.

The chain recombines TRBV24-1 with TRBJ2-6; no definite D call. Trimming removed 2 bases from V and 0 bases from J, with 7 bases in between. The CDR3 is 16 residues long. CDR1 KGHDR and CDR2 SFDVKD come from the germline V gene. The CDR3 spells CATSDSRSSGANVLTF. CDR3 in DNA: TGTGCCACCAGTGATTCCCGGAGCTCTGGGGCCAACGTCCTGACTTTC.

This rearrangement joins TRBV19 to TRBJ2-3; no firm D call. CDR3 size: 13 residues. The germline CDR1 and CDR2 sequences are LNHDA and SQIVND (reference sequence). With 10 bases removed from V and 0 bases from J, the gap between germline ends came to 11 bases. The CDR3 protein is CATRGISTDTQYF. CDR3 nucleotides: TGTGCCACCCGCGGAATTAGCACAGATACGCAGTATTTT.

The chain links TRBV4-1 to TRBJ2-3; TRBD2 aligns across 9 bases. The CDR3 extends over 17 amino acids. Losses at the gene ends were 3 bases for V and 0 bases for J; bases not matched to a gene: 7. Germline values: CDR1 MGHRA, CDR2 YSYEKL. CDR3 region: CASSQKIAGVSTDTQYF. CDR3 nucleotides: TGCGCCAGCAGCCAGAAAATAGCGGGAGTTAGCACAGATACGCAGTATTTT.

This rearrangement joins TRBV4-2 to TRBJ1-3; TRBD1 matches 8 bases. The germline V gene encodes CDR1 LGHNA and CDR2 YNFKEQ. The CDR3 length is 17 residues. V lost 1 base and J lost 8; bases outside the gene matches: 13. The CDR3 sequence: CASSQVGGRGRRDTIYF. In DNA, the CDR3 is TGTGCCAGCAGCCAAGTGGGCGGCAGGGGGCGCCGGGACACCATATATTTT.

This chain joins TRBV6-5 and TRBJ1-4; TRBD1 agrees at 9 bases. The CDR3 extends over 15 amino acids. The V gene end was trimmed by 8 bases and the J gene end by 8 bases; junction bases not matched to a gene: 12. Germline CDR1 is MNHEY and CDR2 is SVGAGI. This CDR3 reads CASGSHRGRTEKLFF. The CDR3 DNA is TGTGCCAGCGGGTCCCACAGGGGGCGCACGGAAAAACTGTTTTTT.

This chain joins TRBV18 and TRBJ1-3, with TRBD1 matching over 7 bases. Germline loops: CDR1 KGHSH, CDR2 LQKENI. The CDR3 is made up of 16 amino acids. Losses at the gene ends were 6 bases for V and 0 bases for J; bases not matched to a gene: 8. The CDR3 nucleotides read TGTGCCAGCTCTCGCACAGGGGTCCTCTCTGGAAACACCATATATTTT. Protein product: CASSRTGVLSGNTIYF.